This T cell receptor beta chain was sequenced during a study of blood T cell repertoires in COVID-19 (dated by TCRdb to 2020 to 2021). In terms of the full investigation: The collaborator samples originated in the United States, Italy and Spain and spanned the acute and convalescent phases of COVID-19. The prospective study material was composed of cDNA or gDNA derived from T cells, B-cell-depleted T cells, or PBMCs. Subjects who had been exposed to COVID-19, were actively infected with it, or had recovered from it provided the deeply sampled blood TCRbeta repertoires that made up the dataset. A freely available public database, intended as a resource for researchers studying the immune response to SARS-CoV-2, is where the repertoires were released. The samples were drawn from two sources: the first 160 participants of the ongoing ImmuneRACE study, and fewer than 1,500 subjects contributed by 6 global collaborators. The sample metadata nearly always contained a de-identified subject ID, COVID-19 status, age in years and sex. Where available, HLA class I and class II types were taken from metadata supplied by the sample provider and were not determined by assay-based typing. Study-wide findings and limitations: How much clinical and demographic metadata was included differed by source and by participant, and the metadata was provided uncurated.

Each collaborating institution followed its own protocols to collect whole blood in K2EDTA tubes. For TCRbeta analysis, collaborators shipped samples as frozen whole blood, isolated PBMCs, or DNA extracted from either of those sample types. The immunoSEQ Assay, a bias-controlled multiplex PCR, was used to amplify TCRbeta CDR3 regions from genomic DNA. The authors' analysis ran thus. Nucleated cell counts per sample were estimated from amplification of reference gene primers within the assay. To quantify the absolute abundance of each unique TCRbeta CDR3 rearrangement, sequence reads were collapsed and filtered. For each sample, productive Simpson clonality was calculated by taking the square root of Simpson's diversity index across productive rearrangements. In its TCRdb copy, this immuneACCESS table keeps in-frame sequences only and misses some clones. Where compared with another copy, unresolved V genes explain less than half of these, and the others have no known cause. The DNA was the basis for D and trimming; V, J and clone size are from that table. Within this sample are some 270,000 clones, with 75% to 90% of them counted one time only. The top ten constitute under 2.5% of the sample.

Germline trimming amounts to 5 bases on V and 2 bases on J, with 5 as the count of junction bases outside the gene matches. The CDR3 holds 15 amino acids from the cysteine to the phenylalanine. Of the read, only the CDR3 DNA is kept; its 45 bases are in frame from base 1. From a lookup of the germline V gene, CDR1 and CDR2 are SGHRS and YFSETQ. On this clone: Its binding antigen is unknown. No base qualities exist here, and no much larger clone lies one base off it.

The chain links TRBV5-1 with TRBJ2-5; the central 11 bases match TRBD1. The sample comprised peripheral blood. This clonotype originated in a man in his fifties or sixties with acute or convalescent COVID-19. The sequenced DNA: TGCGCCAGCAGGTCGGGGACAGGGGGACAAGAGACCCAGTACTTC. It translates as CASRSGTGGQETQYF.